Detailed here is one T cell receptor (beta chain). V was trimmed by 4 bases and J by 3 bases, leaving 19 bases between them. Germline V gene lookup returns CDR1 MNHEY and CDR2 SMNVEV (reference sequence). The CDR3 has 16 residues. The data stem from a study of blood T cell repertoires in COVID-19. As for the study in general: Samples came from the United States, Italy and Spain, spanning acute and convalescent COVID-19. In each case, the material was cDNA or gDNA derived from T cells, B-cell-depleted T cells, or PBMCs.

Authors' methods: Amplification of reference gene primers was used by the study to estimate nucleated cell counts. The table came from immunoSEQ multiplex PCR; TCRdb's copy has only in-frame clones and leaves some out. V and J calls plus clone size are reproduced from that table; the DNA served to infer D and trimming. This sample yields some 70,000 clones, of which around 86% are seen a single time; approximately 7% belongs to the top ten. The clonotype comes from a man aged 50 or older with active COVID-19. V and J are TRBV27 and TRBJ2-7; tentative D call: TRBD1 (6 bases). The sequenced sample was peripheral blood. The CDR3 coding sequence is TGTGCCAGCAGTTCCACCGGGACAAGCCCCTTCTACGAGCAGTACTTC. Translated, it gives CASSSTGTSPFYEQYF.